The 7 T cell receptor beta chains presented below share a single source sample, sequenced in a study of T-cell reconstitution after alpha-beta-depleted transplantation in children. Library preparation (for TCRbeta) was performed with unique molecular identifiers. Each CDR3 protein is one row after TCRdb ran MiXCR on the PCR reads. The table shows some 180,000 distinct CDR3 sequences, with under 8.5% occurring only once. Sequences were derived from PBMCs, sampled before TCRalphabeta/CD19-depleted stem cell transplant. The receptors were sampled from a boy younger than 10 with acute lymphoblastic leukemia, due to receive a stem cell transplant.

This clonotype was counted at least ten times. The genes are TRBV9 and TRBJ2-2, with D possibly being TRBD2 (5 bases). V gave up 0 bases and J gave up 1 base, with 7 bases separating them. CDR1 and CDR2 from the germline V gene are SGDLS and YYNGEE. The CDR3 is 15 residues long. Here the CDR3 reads CASSVASGNTGELFF. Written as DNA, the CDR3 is TGTGCCAGCAGCGTAGCCAGCGGGAACACCGGGGAGCTGTTTTTT.

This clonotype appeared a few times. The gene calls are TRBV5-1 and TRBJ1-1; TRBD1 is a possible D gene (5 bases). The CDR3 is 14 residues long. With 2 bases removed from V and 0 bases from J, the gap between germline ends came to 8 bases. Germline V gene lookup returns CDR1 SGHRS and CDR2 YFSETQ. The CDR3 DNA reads TGCGCCAGCAGCTTCAGGGATATGAACACTGAAGCTTTCTTT. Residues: CASSFRDMNTEAFF.

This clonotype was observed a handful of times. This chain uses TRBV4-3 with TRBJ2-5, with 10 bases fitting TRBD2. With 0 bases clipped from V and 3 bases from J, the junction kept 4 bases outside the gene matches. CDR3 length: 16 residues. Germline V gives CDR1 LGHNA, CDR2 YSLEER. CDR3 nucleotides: TGCGCCAGCAGCCAAGAGGGCCTAGCGGGGGAAGAGACCCAGTACTTC. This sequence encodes CASSQEGLAGEETQYF.

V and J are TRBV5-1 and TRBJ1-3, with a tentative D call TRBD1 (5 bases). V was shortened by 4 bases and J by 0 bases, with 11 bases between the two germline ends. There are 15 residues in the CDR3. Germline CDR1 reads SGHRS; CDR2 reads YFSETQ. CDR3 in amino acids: CASSLDTYSGNTIYF. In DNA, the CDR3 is TGCGCCAGCAGCCTGGACACCTACTCTGGAAACACCATATATTTT.

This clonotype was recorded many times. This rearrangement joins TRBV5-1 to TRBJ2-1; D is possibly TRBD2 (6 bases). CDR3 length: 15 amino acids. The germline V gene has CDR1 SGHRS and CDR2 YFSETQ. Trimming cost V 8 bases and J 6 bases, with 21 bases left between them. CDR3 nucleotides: TGCGCCAGTTCTAGGGAGCGGGTTGACTCCAATGAGCAGTTCTTC. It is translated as CASSRERVDSNEQFF. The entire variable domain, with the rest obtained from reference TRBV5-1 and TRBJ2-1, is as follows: KAGVTQTPRYLIKTRGQQVTLSCSPISGHRSVSWYQQTPGQGLQFLFEYFSETQRNKGNFPGRFSGRQFSNSRSEMNVSTLELGDSALYLCASSRERVDSNEQFFGPGTRLTVL.

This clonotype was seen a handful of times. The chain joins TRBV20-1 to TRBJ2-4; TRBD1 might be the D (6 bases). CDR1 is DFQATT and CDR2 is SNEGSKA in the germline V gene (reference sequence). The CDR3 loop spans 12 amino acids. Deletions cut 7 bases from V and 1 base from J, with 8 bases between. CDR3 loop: CSVQGAKNIQYF. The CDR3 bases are TGCAGTGTCCAGGGGGCCAAAAACATTCAGTACTTC.

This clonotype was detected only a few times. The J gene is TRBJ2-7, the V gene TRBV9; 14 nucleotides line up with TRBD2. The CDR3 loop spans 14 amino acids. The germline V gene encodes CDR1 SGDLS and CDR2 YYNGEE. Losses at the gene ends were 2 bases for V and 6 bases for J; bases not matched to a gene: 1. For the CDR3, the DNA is TGTGCCAGCAGCGTCGGGACTAGCGGGGGCGAGCAGTACTTC. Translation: CASSVGTSGGEQYF.